This TCR beta chain was obtained from a study of blood T cell repertoires in COVID-19 (TCRdb year 2020). For context, the study as a whole: Collaborator samples came from the United States, Italy and Spain and covered acute and convalescent phases of COVID-19. The material from the prospective study consisted of cDNA or gDNA derived from T cells, B-cell-depleted T cells, or PBMCs. A de-identified subject ID, COVID-19 status, age in years and sex were almost always included in the sample metadata. Subjects who had been exposed to COVID-19, were actively infected with it, or had recovered from it provided the deeply sampled blood TCRbeta repertoires that made up the dataset. Samples came from the ongoing ImmuneRACE study (first 160 participants) plus 1,254 subjects from 6 global collaborators. A freely available public database, intended as a resource for researchers studying the immune response to SARS-CoV-2, is where the repertoires were released. Where available, HLA class I and class II types were taken from metadata supplied by the sample provider and were not determined by assay-based typing.

There are 13 amino acids in the CDR3, from cysteine to phenylalanine inclusive. Kept here is only the CDR3 DNA, which spans 39 bases and is read in frame from base 1. V gives up 5 bases and J gives up 5 bases, and the segment between their germline ends measures 13 bases. About this clone: Its antigen is unknown. Base qualities are not at hand, and no much larger clone is one base apart.

The collaborating institutions used their own protocols to collect whole blood in K2EDTA tubes. For TCRbeta analysis, collaborators shipped samples as frozen whole blood, isolated PBMCs, or DNA extracted from either of those sample types. The immunoSEQ Assay, a bias-controlled multiplex PCR, was used to amplify TCRbeta CDR3 regions from genomic DNA. The authors processed their data as follows. Nucleated cell counts per sample were estimated from amplification of reference gene primers within the assay. To quantify the absolute abundance of each unique TCRbeta CDR3 rearrangement, sequence reads were collapsed and filtered. For each sample, productive Simpson clonality was calculated as the square root of Simpson's diversity index across productive rearrangements. The table was pulled from immuneACCESS by TCRdb, which kept in-frame rearrangements only. Such tables lose some clones; where checked, under half of the loss comes from unresolved V genes, and the rest has no known cause. That table supplies the V and J calls and clone size; D and trimming were determined from the DNA. The sample contains 470,000 or so clones, more than 85% of them found a single time. The ten largest make up roughly 4.3% of the sample.

Beyond this particular receptor, the publication reports: The amount of clinical and demographic metadata varied by source and participant and was provided uncurated.

The receptor's source is a woman in her twenties or thirties with acute or convalescent COVID-19. The V and J genes are TRBV12-3 or TRBV12-4 and TRBJ2-7; TRBD2 is a weak D gene call, 6 bases matching. Specimen: peripheral blood. The CDR3 here reads CASSTGTFHEQYF. The sequenced DNA: TGTGCCAGCAGTACCGGGACTTTTCACGAGCAGTACTTC.